The 9 T cell receptor beta chains below were found in one sample sequenced in a study of cytomegalovirus exposure and HLA in healthy donors. Primers for the PCR totalled 60 Vbeta and 13 Jbeta. Sequenced by immunoSEQ multiplex PCR; TCRdb stores in-frame clones only, minus some. The table for this sample gives about 42,000 clones. The sample was PBMCs. The source of these receptors is a man aged 25 to 40 in good health and CMV-seronegative.

The V and J genes are TRBV11-1 and TRBJ2-1, with TRBD1 identical over 9 bases. Per germline, CDR1 SGHAT and CDR2 FQDESV (reference sequence). V shed 6 bases and J 7 bases; nucleotides not matched to a gene: 10. The CDR3 runs 15 residues. The CDR3 is CASSAGTGPTNEQFF. CDR3 sequence (DNA): TGTGCCAGCAGTGCCGGGACAGGGCCGACAAATGAGCAGTTCTTC.

The CDR3, as DNA: TGCAGCGTTCAGGCAGGGAGGGGCGGGGAGCTGTTTTTT. This translates into CSVQAGRGGELFF. This chain uses TRBV29-1 with TRBJ2-2; 7 bases agree with TRBD2. Germline CDR1 is SQVTM and CDR2 is ANQGSEA. V dropped 5 bases and J dropped 7; count of bases not matched to a gene: 7. The CDR3 consists of 13 residues.

CDR3 protein: CASTVAESTGELFF. CDR3 DNA: TGTGCCAGCACGGTAGCGGAGTCCACCGGGGAGCTGTTTTTT. The rearrangement links TRBV7-9 to TRBJ2-2; a weak D match, TRBD2 (6 bases). The germline gives CDR1 SEHNR, CDR2 FQNEAQ (reference sequence). CDR3 length: 14 residues. V lost 7 bases, J lost 4 bases, and 13 bases lay in between.

The J gene is TRBJ2-1, the V gene TRBV6-4; 12 nucleotides match TRBD1. After removal of 4 bases from V and 8 bases from J, the junction contained 3 bases not matched to a gene. The CDR3 sequence is 14 residues long. CDR1 is MRHNA, CDR2 SNTAGT, per germline. CDR3 nucleotides: TGTGCCAGCAGTGCCGGGACAGGGGGCGATGAGCAGTTCTTC. Its protein is CASSAGTGGDEQFF.

The CDR3 here is CAWSVRPAEETQYF. CDR3 DNA sequence: TGTGCCTGGAGTGTACGCCCAGCGGAAGAGACCCAGTACTTC. V is TRBV30 and J is TRBJ2-5, with D possibly matching TRBD2 (5 bases). This CDR3 has 14 residues. CDR1 is GTSNPN, CDR2 SVGIG, per germline (reference sequence). Trimming stripped 0 bases from V and 3 bases from J, with 11 bases between.

The chain carries TRBV5-1 and TRBJ2-1; D gene ambiguous. This CDR3 region has 14 residues. Trimming pared 2 bases from V and 5 bases from J, leaving 11 bases between. Germline V CDR1 and CDR2: SGHRS, YFSETQ. CDR3 in amino acids: CASSFSPPNNEQFF. The CDR3 bases are TGCGCCAGCAGCTTTAGTCCCCCAAACAATGAGCAGTTCTTC. Full variable domain (outside the CDR3, taken from reference TRBV5-1 and TRBJ2-1): KAGVTQTPRYLIKTRGQQVTLSCSPISGHRSVSWYQQTPGQGLQFLFEYFSETQRNKGNFPGRFSGRQFSNSRSEMNVSTLELGDSALYLCASSFSPPNNEQFFGPGTRLTVL.

The V and J genes are TRBV7-2 and TRBJ1-5, with 7 nucleotides matching TRBD1. CDR1 and CDR2 (germline): SGHTA, FQGNSA. The V and J ends lost 5 bases and 5 bases, in that order; junction bases with no gene match: 3. This CDR3 spans 13 amino acids. CDR3 coding DNA: TGTGCCAGCAGCCGACAGGGAGATCAGCCCCAGCATTTT. Protein: CASSRQGDQPQHF.

The genes are TRBV29-1 and TRBJ1-3; 7 nucleotides align to TRBD1. V was clipped by 1 base and J by 3 bases; unmatched bases: 6. The germline V gene encodes CDR1 SQVTM and CDR2 ANQGSEA. CDR3 length: 15 amino acids. The CDR3 protein is CSVEGAGQVGNTIYF. CDR3 in DNA: TGCAGCGTTGAAGGCGCCGGACAGGTTGGAAACACCATATATTTT.

Concerning this clone: The junction departs from the called germline gene at one end, perhaps through a read error. The chain joins TRBV6-5 to TRBJ2-3; the match to TRBD1 covers 7 bases. Germline V gene sequence: CDR1 MNHEY, CDR2 SVGAGI. This CDR3 has 14 residues. The CDR3 reads CASSYSVGTDKQYF. The CDR3 DNA is TGTGCCAGCAGTTACTCGGTTGGGACAGATAAGCAGTATTTT.